This T cell receptor beta chain came from a study of cytomegalovirus exposure and HLA in healthy donors (dated by TCRdb to 2015 to 2018). For the wider study: An earlier analysis of roughly 500 of the donors reported 250 to 350 Gb of sequence data and around 110 million unique TCR beta sequences from about 200 million T cells. The study was designed to test whether signatures of past pathogen exposure could be identified by cataloging public T cell receptors. In addition to the first cohort of around 670 subjects, a separate validation cohort of some 120 different subjects was used. Rather than drawing on any new phenotypic data, the later analysis identified candidate immune exposures from TCR beta sequences and the way those sequences occurred across donors. To predict cytomegalovirus infection status, the study brought together high-throughput TCR immunosequencing, statistical association of individual TCRs with disease status, and machine learning. Roughly five DR-DQ haplotypes were handled as single units for association and clustering, since linkage in the cohort was strong. In a later analysis, previously published TCR beta repertoires from 500 to 750 donors were re-analyzed and high-resolution HLA genotyping was added so that TCR occurrence patterns could be studied. The study used immunosequencing to profile the T cell repertoires of approximately 630 subjects and linked those repertoires to cytomegalovirus serostatus. The number of donors typed differed by locus, with roughly 620-630 for A, B, C, DRB1 and DQB1, 522 for DQA1, over 600 for DPA1, and around 430 for DPB1. Both class I and class II loci were covered by HLA typing, at four-digit resolution. An earlier analysis of several hundred of the donors used high-throughput TCR beta sequencing to judge whether each TCR beta V gene segment behaved as functional or pseudogenic. All discovery cohort repertoires had been generated using a single sequencing platform. The genetic ancestry cluster associated with self-reported Caucasian donors included around four fifths of the roughly 400 genotyped donors. A later genetic analysis used genome-wide SNP genotypes for about 60% of the 666 donors, treating that subset as a discovery cohort. Donor age, sex, ethnicity and CMV serostatus were collected together with the repertoire data. An early release that covered several hundred HLA-typed donors contained approximately 300 gigabases of sequencing data and approximately 85 million unique TCR sequences. Across 300 to 500 genotyped donors of the cohort, an average of approximately 240,000 unique TCR beta nucleotide sequences per donor were sequenced, and 15% to 20% of those sequences were non-productive.

The cohort consisted of hundreds of healthy bone marrow donors. All cohort members were sampled while nominally healthy, although unrecorded immune exposures were likely present. The donor was CMV seronegative and belonged to the group of 350 to 400 seronegative cohort members. A peripheral blood sample was collected from each donor, and TCR beta sequencing was performed on peripheral blood mononuclear cells. The Qiagen DNeasy Blood Extraction Kit was used to extract genomic DNA from the blood cell samples. V loses 6 bases of germline sequence and J loses 6 bases, and the interval between the two ends is 17 bases. Inclusive of the bounding cysteine and phenylalanine, the CDR3 is 14 residues long. Only the CDR3 portion is preserved as DNA: 42 bases, with reading frame beginning at the first base. According to the germline V gene, CDR1 reads MRHNA and CDR2 reads SNTAGT. Libraries were made using the immunoSEQ multiplex PCR assay. A mixture of 60 forward primers for TCR Vbeta segments and 13 reverse primers for TCR Jbeta segments was used in the multiplex PCR. The CDR3 region of rearranged TCR beta genes was amplified from genomic DNA by a multiplex PCR assay. The Illumina HiSeq System was used to sequence the amplified TCR beta libraries as 87-base-pair reads. In the source study's methods: Across the 500 to 700 repertoires, a later analysis counted some 80 million unique TCR beta chains, around 11 million of which were shared by at least two donors. Raw reads were error-corrected and collapsed into unique sequences by a nearest-neighbor algorithm in which closely related sequences were merged to remove PCR and sequencing errors. V, D and J gene segments were assigned by aligning CDR3 sequences to IMGT reference sequences. For a sequence to be retained, a match of at least six nucleotides was required to both a V gene segment and a J gene segment. Rearrangements were classified as productive when the CDR3 lacked stop codons and remained in frame with V and J, and all other rearrangements were classified as non-productive. CDR3 was defined by IMGT convention, running from the second conserved V-encoded cysteine to the conserved J-encoded phenylalanine. The earlier analysis of about 590 of the donors excluded sequences that lacked an unambiguous match to a single V gene segment. In an earlier analysis of almost 600 of the donors, a V segment was called functional when productive rearrangements were above 56.7%, and segregating when the standard deviation between donors exceeded 5%. A statistical classification framework was built for diagnosing cytomegalovirus status from the catalog of TCR beta chain sequences. A later analysis assigned V and J genes by comparing TCR nucleotide sequences with IMGT/GENE-DB human TR gene sequences. In a later analysis, CDR3 sequences and most-parsimonious VDJ recombination scenarios were assigned using the TCRdist pipeline. In a later analysis, each TCR beta chain was defined by its CDR3 amino acid sequence together with its V-gene family, and reads without a unique V-gene family were excluded. As a way to deal with suspected cross-contamination and a sequencing artifact, a later analysis dropped 450 to 600 nucleotide sequences that were highly shared and had low generation probability. For each public chain, a later analysis derived a clonal expansion index from normalized ranks of inferred template counts within each repertoire. In a later analysis, generation probabilities were computed using a VDJ recombination model fitted to out-of-frame rearrangements, and the results were checked against IGoR. Hypergeometric tests were used in a later analysis to score TCR-TCR, TCR-HLA and TCR-CMV co-occurrence, with a repertoire-size bias correction applied to the TCR pairs. False discovery rates were estimated in a later analysis by permuting HLA or CMV assignments 20 times. A later analysis grouped co-occurring TCRs with DBSCAN, adding TCRdist sequence similarity when clustering within HLA-allele-positive subsets. Co-occurrence clustering excluded repertoires with fewer than 30,000 or more than 120,000 public chains, plus five with anomalous nucleotide sharing. This immuneACCESS table, as held by TCRdb, lists in-frame sequences with V and J called but not all clones. Of the missing ones, under half trace to an unresolved V gene in checked studies; the others have no known cause. V and J calls and clone size follow that table, whereas D and trimming were derived from the DNA. In this sample the table shows some 150,000 clones, more than 65% of which occur a single time. Approximately 1.6% of the sample goes to the ten largest clones.

The study at large found these results: A cluster of highly shared sequence variants was judged likely to be a technical artifact of the sequencing pipeline. Correlated functional status among segregating V segments might reflect linkage disequilibrium, but an unknown experimental factor could not be ruled out. When HLA alleles, especially DR and DQ, strongly co-occurred, TCR associations were difficult to assign to individual alleles. In the study, about 150 TCR beta chains were listed as associated with cytomegalovirus. According to a later analysis, TCR association rates differed among HLA loci, with DRB1 alleles showing the most associated TCRs and HLA-C alleles showing the fewest. A further reported finding was that TCR beta sequences accurately predicted the HLA-A and HLA-B alleles for most subjects in the first cohort. The classifier was reported to diagnose cytomegalovirus status with high specificity and sensitivity in both the original and validation cohorts. The only immune exposure information available for the cohort was CMV serostatus. Three of the identified cytomegalovirus-associated TCR beta chains were confirmed in vitro to be specific for cytomegalovirus antigens. Some IMGT-functional V segments, including TRBV6-2 and TRBV6-3, could not be told apart with the 87-base-pair reads, so those segments were excluded. The presence/absence analyses assumed that sequencing depth was roughly uniform across donors, and that assumption may not be true. While some public TCRs were present in many individuals, most TCR sequences turned up only very rarely across donors. According to a later genetic analysis, donors in an Asian-associated ancestry cluster had fewer N-insertions in productive TCRs than the approximately 630-donor mean. A later analysis associated roughly 17,000 TCR beta sequences with specific HLA alleles at a false discovery rate of 0.05. A later analysis found that HLA-associated TCR beta chains were more clonally expanded and had lower generation probabilities than equally common non-associated chains. The cohort was sequenced for TCR beta chains only, and without alpha or paired-chain data the features that could be detected were limited. Because some donors lacked HLA typing at each locus, the association tests relied only on the typed subset. Broadly in line with IMGT annotations, most TCR beta V segments showed up in productive rearrangements about 90% or about 30% of the time in an earlier analysis of approximately 640 of the donors. A later analysis reported that several top co-occurrence clusters appeared linked to parvovirus B19, influenza, CMV and Epstein-Barr virus. The authors suggested that the approach could potentially be generalized to other disease states and immunological phenotypes. In a later genetic analysis, a missense DCLRE1C variant was associated with V-gene and J-gene trimming of TCR beta chains, and the association was replicated in an independent cohort. Most CMV-associated TCR beta chains appeared to be HLA-restricted in a later analysis, and the HLA associations seemed to be driven largely by CMV exposure. The earlier analysis of around 600 of the donors excluded some 15 rarely observed V segments, including chromosome 9 orphons, because counts were too low.

With respect to this clone: There is no known antigen for this receptor. No much larger clone is present one base from it, and per-base qualities are unavailable.

This chain is built from TRBV6-4 and TRBJ1-1, with TRBD1 perhaps the D gene, on 6 matching bases. Sample: PBMCs. This clonotype was obtained from a male donor in good health and CMV-seronegative. CDR3 sequence: CASRRTGKAPEAFF. The nucleotides read TGTGCCAGCAGAAGAACAGGGAAGGCGCCTGAAGCTTTCTTT.